A selection of T cell receptor beta chains follows, all from one sample in a study of identical twins. A single record per CDR3 protein comes from TCRdb applying MiXCR to the 5' RACE reads. The sample has 1.5 million to 2 million distinct CDR3 sequences, around 33% seen once. Material: cord blood. All receptors come from a newborn girl in good health. CDR3s include the opening cysteine and the closing phenylalanine or tryptophan. The D gene is left open where the match is weak. Only some rows state a clone size, as once, few, many or a class for expanded clones.

V,size,D,J,length,CDR3,DNA
TRBV24-1,-,TRBD1,TRBJ1-2,13,CAAPGQGVYGYTF,TGTGCCGCCCCGGGACAGGGGGTTTATGGCTACACCTTC
TRBV27,-,TRBD1,TRBJ2-7,15,CASSLQGQGYNEQYF,TGTGCCAGCAGTCTCCAGGGACAGGGATATAACGAGCAGTACTTC
TRBV7-9,-,-,TRBJ2-6,15,CASNLAVSGANVLTF,TGTGCCAGCAACCTGGCAGTCTCTGGGGCCAACGTCCTGACTTTC
TRBV20-1,-,TRBD2,TRBJ2-1,14,CSASIPSGYNEQFF,TGCAGTGCTAGCATCCCTAGCGGATACAATGAGCAGTTCTTC
TRBV5-1,-,-,TRBJ2-1,17,CASSLGGGALDGNEQFF,TGCGCCAGCAGCTTGGGTGGAGGAGCCCTGGACGGCAATGAGCAGTTCTTC
TRBV7-2,few,-,TRBJ2-3,14,CASSFPSRPDTQYF,TGTGCCAGCAGCTTTCCCAGTCGCCCAGATACGCAGTATTTT
TRBV3-1,few,TRBD2,TRBJ2-3,16,CASSQDLAGGGDTQYF,TGTGCCAGCAGCCAAGATCTTGCGGGGGGCGGGGATACGCAGTATTTT
TRBV12-5,-,-,TRBJ2-3,15,CASGKEDTSTDTQYF,TGTGCTAGTGGCAAAGAGGATACTAGCACAGATACGCAGTATTTT
TRBV6-5,few,-,TRBJ1-1,11,CASSYPREAFF,TGTGCCAGCAGTTATCCTCGTGAAGCTTTCTTT
TRBV29-1,many,TRBD1,TRBJ1-2,13,CSGTGGAGYGYTF,TGCAGCGGGACAGGGGGAGCAGGCTATGGCTACACCTTC
TRBV20-1,-,TRBD2,TRBJ2-7,15,CSARWSGRASYEQYF,TGCAGTGCTAGATGGAGCGGGAGGGCCTCCTACGAGCAGTACTTC
TRBV12-3/TRBV12-4,-,TRBD1,TRBJ2-3,16,CASSQTGQARLNTQYF,TGTGCCAGCAGTCAGACCGGACAGGCGCGGCTTAATACGCAGTATTTT
TRBV3-1,few,-,TRBJ1-1,15,CASSQTGPRNTEAFF,TGTGCCAGCAGCCAGACGGGGCCAAGGAACACTGAAGCTTTCTTT
TRBV12-3/TRBV12-4,-,TRBD2,TRBJ2-1,18,CASSPGLAGGPGYNEQFF,TGTGCCAGCAGTCCGGGACTAGCGGGAGGGCCGGGATACAATGAGCAGTTCTTC
TRBV5-1,-,-,TRBJ2-7,17,CASSLGSRRETSYEQYF,TGCGCCAGCAGCTTGGGGTCTCGTCGGGAGACCTCCTACGAGCAGTACTTC
TRBV7-2,-,-,TRBJ2-1,15,CASSVVGRLKYEQFF,TGTGCCAGCAGCGTCGTCGGGCGCCTTAAGTATGAGCAGTTCTTC
TRBV12-3/TRBV12-4,few,-,TRBJ2-7,14,CASSPDSPFYEQYF,TGTGCCAGCAGCCCAGACAGTCCCTTTTACGAGCAGTACTTC
TRBV10-3,-,TRBD1,TRBJ1-6,14,CAISEGTGNSPLHF,TGTGCCATCAGTGAGGGGACAGGTAATTCACCCCTCCACTTT
TRBV20-1,-,TRBD1,TRBJ2-4,11,CSALLQGEQYF,TGCAGTGCTTTACTACAGGGGGAGCAGTACTTC
TRBV4-2,-,-,TRBJ1-2,12,CASRRGLDGYTF,TGTGCCAGCAGGCGAGGGTTAGATGGCTACACCTTC
TRBV29-1,-,TRBD1,TRBJ2-4,12,CSGGQGENIQYF,TGCAGCGGCGGACAGGGGGAGAACATTCAGTACTTC
TRBV20-1,few,-,TRBJ2-7,13,CSVFRFPPYEQYF,TGCAGTGTTTTCAGGTTCCCTCCCTACGAGCAGTACTTC
TRBV12-3/TRBV12-4,few,-,TRBJ2-1,12,CASRSAGTGQFF,TGTGCCAGCAGATCAGCGGGGACAGGGCAGTTCTTC
TRBV7-8,-,-,TRBJ2-1,14,CASSRDQSYNEQFF,TGTGCCAGCAGCCGGGACCAATCCTACAATGAGCAGTTCTTC
TRBV20-1,few,TRBD1,TRBJ2-2,13,CSSTGGRTGELFF,TGCAGTTCCACAGGGGGTCGGACCGGGGAGCTGTTTTTT
TRBV10-3,-,-,TRBJ2-2,15,CAISEPGLNTGELFF,TGTGCCATCAGTGAGCCGGGACTGAACACCGGGGAGCTGTTTTTT
TRBV14,few,-,TRBJ1-2,13,CASSPRRSRASTF,TGTGCCAGCAGCCCCAGAAGGTCGAGGGCCAGCACCTTC
TRBV4-1,few,-,TRBJ2-3,13,CASSHRGGDTQYF,TGCGCCAGCAGTCACAGGGGAGGAGATACGCAGTATTTT
TRBV20-1,-,-,TRBJ1-2,13,CSASWAANYGYTF,TGCAGTGCTAGTTGGGCGGCTAACTATGGCTACACCTTC
TRBV19,once,-,TRBJ1-5,13,CASTMWRDQPQHF,TGTGCCAGTACGATGTGGCGCGATCAGCCCCAGCATTTT
TRBV20-1,-,-,TRBJ2-7,12,CSARVWFNEQYF,TGCAGTGCTAGAGTTTGGTTCAATGAGCAGTACTTC
TRBV3-1,-,-,TRBJ2-7,13,CASSPSDRDYQYF,TGTGCCAGCAGCCCTTCGGACAGAGACTACCAGTACTTC
TRBV10-3,-,-,TRBJ2-5,15,CAISETGLSQETQYF,TGTGCCATCAGTGAGACTGGACTTTCCCAAGAGACCCAGTACTTC
TRBV3-1,-,TRBD2,TRBJ2-2,16,CASSPLAGGVIGELFF,TGTGCCAGCAGTCCACTAGCGGGAGGGGTGATCGGGGAGCTGTTTTTT
TRBV27,few,TRBD1,TRBJ1-5,15,CASAHRGTSNQPQHF,TGTGCCAGCGCCCACAGGGGGACAAGCAATCAGCCCCAGCATTTT
TRBV11-1,-,TRBD2,TRBJ2-1,19,CASSLSGLAGASSYNEQFF,TGTGCCAGCAGCTTATCGGGACTAGCGGGGGCAAGCTCCTACAATGAGCAGTTCTTC
TRBV29-1,-,-,TRBJ1-1,15,CSVPRDSSGRAEAFF,TGCAGCGTCCCCCGGGACTCCTCCGGTAGGGCTGAAGCTTTCTTT
TRBV11-2,few,-,TRBJ1-2,16,CASSLSRVPPTGSYTF,TGTGCCAGCAGCTTATCCAGGGTACCCCCAACGGGGAGCTACACCTTC
TRBV7-2,-,TRBD2,TRBJ2-4,18,CASSLRLAGPLAKNIQYF,TGTGCCAGCAGCTTAAGGCTAGCGGGGCCTCTAGCCAAAAACATTCAGTACTTC
TRBV18,-,-,TRBJ2-3,14,CASSPPASVDTQYF,TGTGCCAGCTCACCACCGGCTAGCGTAGATACGCAGTATTTT
TRBV29-1,few,-,TRBJ2-7,12,CSVARSSHEQYF,TGCAGCGTTGCCAGGTCCTCCCACGAGCAGTACTTC
TRBV7-2,-,TRBD1,TRBJ2-2,17,CASSRRTGGSVTGELFF,TGTGCCAGCAGCCGACGTACAGGGGGCTCGGTCACCGGGGAGCTGTTTTTT
TRBV6-1,many,TRBD1,TRBJ2-3,14,CASSGTGSTDTQYF,TGTGCCAGCAGTGGGACAGGGAGCACAGATACGCAGTATTTT
TRBV12-3/TRBV12-4,-,TRBD2,TRBJ2-5,16,CASSFGLAGLGETQYF,TGTGCCAGCAGTTTCGGGCTAGCGGGATTAGGAGAGACCCAGTACTTC